This entry is about one T cell receptor (beta chain). It lacks a known antigen. No quality values exist for individual bases; no much larger clone is one base distant. The patients had surgically resected primary melanoma that was considered potentially curable but at risk of metastatic recurrence. This entry belongs to a study of primary melanoma T cells and metastatic recurrence (dated by TCRdb to the early 2020s). Study-wide context: The cohort was made up of approximately 200 primary melanomas of stage T2 to T4, with thickness greater than 1 mm. The study examined whether T-cell fraction and T-cell repertoire clonality in primary melanoma tumors predicted patient outcome. The T-cell fraction measured by TCR beta sequencing was compared against progression-free survival as the clinical outcome. Histopathological grading of tumor-infiltrating lymphocytes served as the comparison point for the T-cell fraction derived from sequencing.

Broader findings and caveats from the paper: The authors framed an effective T-cell-mediated antitumor response in primary melanoma only as a suggestion, not a demonstrated mechanism. Tumor T-cell fraction was reported to predict progression-free survival independently of thickness, ulceration, mitotic rate and age. Progression-free survival prediction was reportedly improved more by adding T-cell fraction to tumor thickness than by adding any other histopathological variable. Protection appeared to be conferred by a T-cell fraction above 20% regardless of ulceration status, mitotic rate or nodal disease.

The library relied on the immunoSEQ multiplex PCR assay. Primary melanoma tumor tissue was subjected to high-throughput sequencing of the T-cell receptor beta chain. On the study's bioinformatics: Repertoire analyses included TCRB CDR3 sharing between samples and the distribution of insertions and deletions. The predictive value of the T-cell fraction was ranked against histopathological variables by a gradient-boosted model. This is the immuneACCESS table as TCRdb keeps it, with only in-frame sequences that have V and J called. A part of the clones is gone; compared with another copy, unresolved V genes explain less than half, and the rest is unexplained. V, J and clone size derive from that table, while D and trimming were established from the DNA sequence. Within this sample are about 600 clones, with 79% of them counted one time only. The ten largest make up roughly half of the sample. The clonotype originates from a human donor with melanoma. The sequencing sample was made of melanoma tumor tissue.

This receptor has the CDR3 CASSPGLRETQYF. In nucleotide form, the sequence is TGTGCCAGCTCACCCGGATTGAGGGAGACCCAGTACTTC. The receptor chain draws on TRBV18 and TRBJ2-5; the D gene lacks a confident call. The CDR3, from cysteine to phenylalanine, totals 13 residues. Of the read, only the CDR3 DNA is kept; its 39 bases are in frame from base 1. CDR1 and CDR2, per the germline V gene, are KGHSH and LQKENI. Cut back by 3 bases and 5 bases, the V and J ends lie 10 bases apart.